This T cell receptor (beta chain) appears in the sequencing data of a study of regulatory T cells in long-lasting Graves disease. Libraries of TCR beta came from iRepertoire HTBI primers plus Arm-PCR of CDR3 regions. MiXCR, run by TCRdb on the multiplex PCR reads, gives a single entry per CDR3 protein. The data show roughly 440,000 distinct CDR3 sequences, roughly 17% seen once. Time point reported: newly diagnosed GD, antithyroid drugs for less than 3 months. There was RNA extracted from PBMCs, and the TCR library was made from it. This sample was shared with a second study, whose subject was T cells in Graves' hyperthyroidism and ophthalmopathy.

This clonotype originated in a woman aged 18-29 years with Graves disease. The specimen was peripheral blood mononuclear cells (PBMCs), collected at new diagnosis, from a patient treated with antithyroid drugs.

CDR3 in amino acids: CASSPFLTDGSYNSPLHF. The CDR3 coding sequence is TGTGCCAGCTCACCGTTCCTCACCGATGGCTCCTATAATTCACCCCTCCACTTT. The V and J genes are TRBV18 and TRBJ1-6; D call uncertain. There are 18 residues in the CDR3. CDR1 is KGHSH and CDR2 is LQKENI in the germline V gene. V lost 3 bases and J lost 0, with 15 bases in between. Together with reference TRBV18 and TRBJ1-6, the CDR3 gives the full variable domain: NAGVMQNPRHLVRRRGQEARLRCSPMKGHSHVYWYRQLPEEGLKFMVYLQKENIIDESGMPKERFSAEFPKEGPSILRIQQVVRGDSAAYFCASSPFLTDGSYNSPLHFGNGTRLTVT.